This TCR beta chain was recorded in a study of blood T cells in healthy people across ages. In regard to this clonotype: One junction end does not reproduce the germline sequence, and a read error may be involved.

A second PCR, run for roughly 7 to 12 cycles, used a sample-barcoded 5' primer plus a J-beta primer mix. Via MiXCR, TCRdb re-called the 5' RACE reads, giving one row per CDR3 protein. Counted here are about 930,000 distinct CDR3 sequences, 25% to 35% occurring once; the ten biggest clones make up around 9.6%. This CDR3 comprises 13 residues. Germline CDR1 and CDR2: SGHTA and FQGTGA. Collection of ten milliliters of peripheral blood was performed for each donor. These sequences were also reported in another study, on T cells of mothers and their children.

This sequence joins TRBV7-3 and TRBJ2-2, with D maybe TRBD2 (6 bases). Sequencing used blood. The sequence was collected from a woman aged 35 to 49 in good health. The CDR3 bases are TGTGCCAGCAGCACCGGGGCCGGCGGGAAGCTGTTTTTT. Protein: CASSTGAGGKLFF.